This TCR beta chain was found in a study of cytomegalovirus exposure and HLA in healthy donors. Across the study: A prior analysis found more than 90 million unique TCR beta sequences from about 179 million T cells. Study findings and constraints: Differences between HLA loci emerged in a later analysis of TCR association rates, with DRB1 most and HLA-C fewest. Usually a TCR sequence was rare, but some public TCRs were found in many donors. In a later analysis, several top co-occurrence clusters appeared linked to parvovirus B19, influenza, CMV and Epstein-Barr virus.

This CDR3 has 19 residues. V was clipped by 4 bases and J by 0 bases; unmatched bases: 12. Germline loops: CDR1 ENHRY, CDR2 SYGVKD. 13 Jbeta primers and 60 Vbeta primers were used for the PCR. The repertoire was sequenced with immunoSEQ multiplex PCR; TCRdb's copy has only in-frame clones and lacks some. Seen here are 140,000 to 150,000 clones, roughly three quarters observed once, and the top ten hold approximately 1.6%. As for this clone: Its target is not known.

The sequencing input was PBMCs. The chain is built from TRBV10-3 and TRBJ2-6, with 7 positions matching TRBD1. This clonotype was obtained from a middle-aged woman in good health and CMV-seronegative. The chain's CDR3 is CAISVARQGLNSGANVLTF. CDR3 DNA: TGTGCCATCAGTGTCGCAAGACAGGGCCTTAACTCTGGGGCCAACGTCCTGACTTTC.